This T cell receptor beta chain was documented in a study of regulatory T cells in long-lasting Graves disease. In this sample, this clonotype turned up many times. Its antigen is undetermined. Described time point: persistent/refractory GD, antithyroid drugs over 5 years with positive TRAb. The TCR library used RNA extracted from PBMCs. Study findings and constraints: Patients with persistent disease showed a bias toward TRBV28, TRBJ1-2 and TRBJ2-5.

Germline loops: CDR1 MGHDK, CDR2 SYGVNS. There are 16 residues in the CDR3. V lost 3 bases, J lost 0 bases, and 12 bases lay in between. The authors built TCR beta libraries using iRepertoire HTBI primers and Arm-PCR of CDR3 regions. TCRdb redid the calling of the multiplex PCR reads with MiXCR, one entry per CDR3 protein. The sample contains about 470,000 distinct CDR3 sequences, around 20% of which appear only once. This specimen consisted of peripheral blood mononuclear cells (PBMCs), obtained when the disease was refractory, from a patient treated with antithyroid drugs. This sequence was found in a female donor with Graves disease. The V gene is TRBV25-1, the J gene TRBJ1-3; D perhaps matches TRBD1 (5 bases). The CDR3 spells CASSDLGGDSGNTIYF. In DNA form, the CDR3 reads TGTGCCAGCAGTGATTTGGGAGGGGACTCTGGAAACACCATATATTTT.